This T cell receptor (beta chain) was profiled in a study of early T cells in non-severe SARS-CoV-2 infection. The V and J ends lost 6 bases and 0 bases respectively, with 15 bases between them. Germline CDR1 MRHNA, CDR2 SNTAGT. CDR3 length: 16 amino acids. Individual cDNA molecules were tagged with unique molecular identifiers. MiXCR was run by TCRdb on the 5' RACE reads, yielding one entry per CDR3 protein. This sample carries tens of thousands of distinct CDR3 sequences, approximately 14% of them seen once, and the ten largest clones take 5% to 7%. The TCR originated in an adult who was a healthcare worker with PCR-confirmed SARS-CoV-2 infection or an uninfected control (not recorded which). Sequencing was performed on whole blood. This chain joins TRBV6-4 and TRBJ2-1, with D tentatively TRBD1 or TRBD2 (5 bases each). The DNA of the CDR3 is TGTGCCAGCAGCCCGGTGGGGGTCCTCTCCTACAATGAGCAGTTCTTC. Translating gives CASSPVGVLSYNEQFF.